Listed below are T cell receptor beta chains from one sample, sequenced in a study of blood T cell repertoires in COVID-19. Profiling relied on immunoSEQ multiplex PCR, and the TCRdb table lists in-frame clones only, not all of them. The sample has roughly 150,000 clones, 65% to 85% seen once. Sequencing was carried out using peripheral blood. The receptor source for this set is a human donor in a cohort sampled during active COVID-19. Both conserved end residues are part of each CDR3. D genes are given only for firm matches. For some rows the clone size is stated as once, few or many, or as a class when expanded; others skip it.

clone_size	cdr3_length	v_call	j_call	d_call	cdr3_aa	cdr3_nt
NA	16	TRBV5-1	TRBJ2-5	TRBD2	CASSLALAGGQETQYF	TGCGCCAGCAGCTTGGCTCTAGCGGGGGGGCAAGAGACCCAGTACTTC
NA	16	TRBV10-3	TRBJ2-5	NA	CAISDSTYSGKETQYF	TGTGCCATCAGTGATTCCACCTATAGCGGAAAAGAGACCCAGTACTTC
NA	14	TRBV5-8	TRBJ2-5	TRBD1	CASSLHRGMETQYF	TGTGCCAGCAGCCTCCACAGGGGGATGGAGACCCAGTACTTC
once	16	TRBV6-5	TRBJ2-2	TRBD1	CASSYRTGANTGELFF	TGTGCCAGCAGTTATCGGACAGGCGCGAACACCGGGGAGCTGTTTTTT
NA	14	TRBV7-8	TRBJ1-2	NA	CASSLGPISSGYTF	TGTGCCAGCAGCTTAGGGCCCATTTCTAGTGGCTACACCTTC
NA	17	TRBV4-1	TRBJ1-3	NA	CASSQGRQMSSGNTIYF	TGCGCCAGCAGCCAAGGGCGGCAGATGAGCTCTGGAAACACCATATATTTT
NA	15	TRBV11-2	TRBJ2-3	NA	CASSPQYLGTDTQYF	TGTGCCAGCAGCCCACAGTATTTGGGCACAGATACGCAGTATTTT
NA	17	TRBV5-5	TRBJ2-3	TRBD1	CASSGTGVGTSTDTQYF	TGTGCCAGCAGCGGGACAGGGGTCGGGACTAGCACAGATACGCAGTATTTT
NA	15	TRBV5-1	TRBJ2-3	NA	CASSLAGGSTDTQYF	TGCGCCAGCAGCTTGGCCGGTGGTAGCACAGATACGCAGTATTTT
NA	15	TRBV5-4	TRBJ2-5	TRBD2	CASCITSGGGETQYF	TGTGCCAGCTGTATTACTAGCGGGGGAGGGGAGACCCAGTACTTC